This TCR beta chain was recorded in a study of long-term antiretroviral therapy in people with HIV. General observations from the study: At every time point, clones expanded before ART dominated the repertoire. Blood draws took place between about 2003 and 2017 and possibly involved older ART regimens.

Notes on this clone: Its antigen remains unknown.

Trimming took off 1 base at V and 2 bases at J, with 13 bases between the two ends. Germline values: CDR1 SGHAT, CDR2 FQNNGV. This CDR3 has 16 residues. It was version v3.0 of the immunoSEQ assay that was run at survey level. The sequencing target was about 35,000-55,000 T-cell genomes per sample. TCRdb's table, derived via immunoSEQ multiplex PCR, lists solely in-frame clones and lacks some. This table holds roughly 30,000 clones, approximately 88% found once. This specimen was unsorted PBMCs, taken 2.7 to 2.9 years after starting antiretroviral therapy. The sequence came from a man aged 30 to 45 with HIV. V and J are TRBV11-2 and TRBJ2-3, with unresolved D. This chain's CDR3 is CASSLVGGLITDTQYF. In DNA form, the CDR3 reads TGTGCCAGCAGCTTAGTGGGCGGTCTGATCACAGATACGCAGTATTTT.